This T cell receptor (beta chain) came from a study of shared clonotypes between healthy human individuals (TCRdb year 2020). For the wider study: Three men and a couple of women, aged 18 to 49 years, made up the cohort. To estimate repertoire size and how much clonotypes are shared between individuals, the study performed deep sequencing of blood TCR repertoires from a few healthy adults. Leukapheresis yielded between about 0.9 and 9 billion PBMCs per donor. Per donor, three plates each were used for CD4 naive and CD4 memory, two for CD8 naive, and one for CD8 memory. Different laboratories and diverse techniques were used to prepare libraries and sequence TCR repertoires, to increase sequencing depth and limit assay-specific biases. On the study overall, not on this receptor specifically: The small number of donors limited the genetic and exposure-history diversity represented. Estimated clonotype richness was generally larger for naive than for memory subsets. Clonotypes shared by all four sorted-subset donors showed higher generation probabilities than non-shared clonotypes. Only blood was sampled, and tissue TCR repertoires likely differ from those in blood. Rarefaction of sorted-subset datasets indicated incomplete sequencing despite the large sequencing depth. Roughly 5.2% of naive CD4, more than 3% of naive CD8, around 2.3% of memory CD4, and 0.4% of memory CD8 clonotypes were shared across a few donors. Based on pairwise subsampling, the degree of clonotype sharing among donors was expected to be affected by sequencing depth.

From the cysteine up to the phenylalanine, the CDR3 has a length of 16 residues. The CDR3 DNA has 48 bases and is translated from base 1. CDR1 and CDR2 are read off the germline V gene (reference sequence) as SSHAT and FNYEAQ. V loses 6 bases, J loses 3 bases, and the germline ends lie 18 bases apart. The donors were healthy, HIV-negative adults with no recently reported acute infections or vaccinations. Only Caucasian adults living in Nashville, Tennessee, USA were represented among the donors. CD4+ T cells were enriched through magnetic negative selection, after which naive cells were positively selected on CD45RA and the remaining negative fraction served as the memory subset. After blood collection by leukapheresis, PBMCs were isolated using Ficoll-Histopaque density gradient centrifugation and then cryopreserved in the vapor phase of liquid nitrogen. Analytical flow cytometry was used to check the purity and quantity of every magnetically sorted T cell population. Genomic DNA was isolated from every sorted fraction and measured by UV absorbance on a Nanodrop 2000c.

Comment on this clone: The antigen this receptor binds is unknown. No much larger clone is present one base from it, and per-base qualities are unavailable.

Using the deep immunoSEQ assay, multiplex PCR amplified TCR CDR3 regions from genomic DNA. For each cell subset, the extracted genomic DNA was distributed evenly across all wells of several immunoSEQ 96-well plates, and each plate served as one replicate. For sorted subsets, approximately 0.2 ug of genomic DNA, equivalent to around 29,000 T cell genomes, went into each replicate PCR. Purified libraries were quantified with a Qubit 3.0 fluorometer, sized on a Bioanalyzer 2100, and re-quantified with the KAPA Library Quantification kit. Every immunoSEQ 96-well plate was sequenced on a separate single-read 150-cycle Illumina NextSeq 550 flow cell. The authors processed their data as follows. The immunoSEQ output contained only junctional sequences without quality scores, so filtering could not match that applied to full-length reads. Sequences were annotated with PyIR, a Python wrapper for IgBLAST v1.9, using IMGT germline references to assign V/J genes and CDR3. Any read was removed if the V/J assignment was weak (E-value above 1e-6), the CDR3 was missing, or the read contained stop codons, out-of-frame junctions, or ambiguous translated residues. V3J clonotypes were defined by identical inferred V gene, J gene, and CDR3 amino acid sequence. Percentage overlap between repertoires was calculated by dividing the number of shared unique clonotypes by the size of the smaller repertoire. RTK rarefaction, the Chao1 estimator, and Recon v2.1 estimates of unobserved clonotypes were used to assess repertoire richness. OLGA was used to compute generation probabilities for all TCRbeta clonotypes that the gDNA method yielded from several donors. TCRdb mirrors the immuneACCESS table, restricted to in-frame sequences. Some clones are absent from its copies; in checked studies, under half trace to an unresolved V gene, and the reason for the others is unknown. V, J and clone size are those of that table, while D and trimming were read from the DNA. This sample lists approximately 2.1 million clones; roughly 93% were detected once. Together, the top ten hold about 0.41% of the sample.

The sequence links TRBV7-7 to TRBJ2-1; TRBD1 is a possible D gene, resting on 6 matching bases. This TCR came from a young man in good health. Some clones in this sample may be carry-over from other donors' samples. The specimen sequenced was naive CD4+ T cells from PBMCs. The cell subset or site label here, explained by the study, means: CD45RA+ positively selected. The CDR3 protein is CASSPVGQRRYNEQFF. The bases are TGTGCCAGCAGTCCCGTGGGACAACGTCGCTACAATGAGCAGTTCTTC.